Listed below are T cell receptor beta chains from one sample, sequenced in a study of Ad26.COV2.S vaccination and SARS-CoV-2 variants. Measured with immunoSEQ multiplex PCR; TCRdb has only the in-frame clones, and not every one. The top ten hold 3.5% of the sample, which has fewer than 400,000 clones, approximately 90% seen once. The starting material was peripheral blood, obtained in a trial of Ad26.COV2.S vaccine versus placebo. These receptors were taken from a person between 18 and 65 years old who received the Ad26.COV2.S COVID-19 vaccine or a placebo. Both conserved end residues are part of each CDR3. A D gene is named only where the DNA matches it firmly. The size field is filled for only some rows; it gives once, few, many or a size class.

15	TRBJ1-1	NA	TRBV10-3	NA	CAISEYPRGGAEAFF	TGTGCCATCAGTGAGTATCCACGGGGGGGAGCTGAAGCTTTCTTT
12	TRBJ1-1	NA	TRBV19	NA	CASKSGYTEAFF	TGTGCCAGTAAGTCAGGATACACTGAAGCTTTCTTT
12	TRBJ2-1	TRBD1	TRBV2	NA	CAIRQGINEQFF	TGTGCCATCAGACAGGGGATAAATGAGCAGTTCTTC
15	TRBJ2-7	NA	TRBV19	NA	CASSHSGGLAYEQYF	TGTGCCAGTAGTCATAGTGGGGGCCTCGCCTACGAGCAGTACTTC
15	TRBJ1-1	NA	TRBV2	NA	CASSAISGPTFNAFF	TGTGCCAGCAGCGCGATTTCCGGGCCCACCTTTAATGCTTTCTTT
14	TRBJ1-3	NA	TRBV7-8	NA	CASSLTRSGNTIYF	TGTGCCAGCAGCCTGACACGCTCTGGAAACACCATATATTTT
11	TRBJ2-5	NA	TRBV30	NA	CAWSPRETQYF	TGTGCCTGGAGTCCTCGGGAGACCCAGTACTTC
14	TRBJ1-5	TRBD1	TRBV18	once	CASSSTGGNQPQHF	TGTGCCAGCTCATCGACAGGGGGGAATCAGCCCCAGCATTTT
14	TRBJ1-1	NA	TRBV10-3	NA	CAITLGQQNTEAFF	TGTGCCATCACCCTTGGACAACAGAACACTGAAGCTTTCTTT
15	TRBJ1-1	NA	TRBV19	once	CASSIEARGGTEAFF	TGTGCCAGTAGTATAGAAGCCCGGGGAGGTACTGAAGCTTTCTTT
13	TRBJ2-1	TRBD2	TRBV5-4	NA	CASSLDGGAEQFF	TGTGCCAGCAGCTTGGACGGGGGGGCGGAGCAGTTCTTC
14	TRBJ1-5	TRBD1	TRBV28	few	CASSPGQGHQPQHF	TGTGCCAGCAGTCCTGGACAGGGACATCAGCCCCAGCATTTT
11	TRBJ2-5	NA	TRBV12-3/TRBV12-4	NA	CASSFLETQYF	TGTGCCAGCAGTTTTCTCGAGACCCAGTACTTC
13	TRBJ2-2	NA	TRBV5-6	NA	CASSLTRTGELFF	TGTGCCAGCAGCTTAACTAGAACCGGGGAGCTGTTTTTT
15	TRBJ1-5	TRBD1	TRBV6-5	NA	CASRRTGGEGQPQHF	TGTGCCAGCAGACGGACAGGGGGCGAAGGACAGCCCCAGCATTTT
19	TRBJ1-4	NA	TRBV7-9	NA	CASSSELAYYLYSDEKLFF	TGTGCCAGCAGCTCAGAGCTCGCCTATTATCTATATAGCGATGAAAAACTGTTTTTT
13	TRBJ1-3	NA	TRBV6-1	NA	CASFGISGNTIYF	TGTGCCAGTTTTGGGATCTCTGGAAACACCATATATTTT
15	TRBJ1-4	NA	TRBV19	once	CASSIGGRLNEKLFF	TGTGCCAGTAGTATAGGAGGACGGCTGAATGAAAAACTGTTTTTT
14	TRBJ1-2	TRBD1	TRBV2	NA	CASSGDRGSYGYTF	TGTGCCAGCAGTGGGGACAGGGGTTCCTATGGCTACACCTTC
15	TRBJ1-1	TRBD1	TRBV27	NA	CASSVQGRENTEAFF	TGTGCCAGCAGCGTACAGGGGAGGGAGAACACTGAAGCTTTCTTT
15	TRBJ1-4	NA	TRBV9	NA	CASSHGFATNEKLFF	TGTGCCAGCAGCCACGGATTTGCAACTAATGAAAAACTGTTTTTT
14	TRBJ1-5	NA	TRBV7-2	once	CASTQSISNQPQHF	TGTGCCAGCACCCAGAGTATTAGCAATCAGCCCCAGCATTTT
12	TRBJ2-7	NA	TRBV4-3	NA	CASSRPRDEQYF	TGCGCCAGCAGCCGCCCCAGGGACGAGCAGTACTTC
16	TRBJ1-2	TRBD1	TRBV27	few	CASSLARQGGDYGYTF	TGTGCCAGCAGTTTAGCGCGACAGGGGGGAGACTATGGCTACACCTTC
15	TRBJ1-1	NA	TRBV7-9	NA	CASSLGAPSGTEAFF	TGTGCCAGCAGCTTAGGGGCCCCTTCGGGCACTGAAGCTTTCTTT
13	TRBJ1-1	NA	TRBV5-1	NA	CASSLAVSTEAFF	TGCGCCAGCAGCTTGGCCGTCTCCACTGAAGCTTTCTTT
15	TRBJ1-1	NA	TRBV11-2	NA	CASSLAMPGGYKTFF	TGTGCCAGCAGCTTAGCCATGCCGGGGGGGTATAAAACTTTCTTT
13	TRBJ1-1	NA	TRBV19	once	CASSRRVNTEAFF	TGTGCCAGTAGTCGGAGGGTTAACACTGAAGCTTTCTTT
14	TRBJ2-1	NA	TRBV9	NA	CASSVGGEGEKQFF	TGTGCCAGCAGCGTAGGCGGGGAAGGGGAGAAGCAGTTCTTC
13	TRBJ2-1	TRBD2	TRBV19	NA	CASRLAGYNEQFF	TGTGCCAGTAGGTTAGCGGGGTACAATGAGCAGTTCTTC
14	TRBJ2-7	NA	TRBV5-6	NA	CASSLEDSPYEQYF	TGTGCCAGCAGCTTGGAAGACAGCCCCTACGAGCAGTACTTC
14	TRBJ1-2	TRBD1	TRBV7-2	NA	CASSLVTGGSGYTF	TGTGCCAGCAGCTTAGTGACAGGGGGAAGTGGCTACACCTTC
13	TRBJ1-3	NA	TRBV6-5	NA	CASSPDSGNTIYF	TGTGCCAGCAGTCCAGATTCTGGAAACACCATATATTTT
13	TRBJ2-7	NA	TRBV3-1/TRBV3-2	once	CASSQVASGARYF	NA
13	TRBJ2-7	TRBD2	TRBV27	few	CASSLTSGFEQYF	TGTGCCAGCAGTTTAACTAGCGGGTTTGAGCAGTACTTC
14	TRBJ1-2	NA	TRBV6-5	NA	CASSRRTGKDGYTF	TGTGCCAGCAGCCGACGTACAGGGAAGGACGGCTACACCTTC
15	TRBJ2-6	NA	TRBV11-2	NA	CASSQSGLGANVLTF	TGTGCCAGCAGTCAGTCCGGTCTGGGGGCCAACGTCCTGACTTTC
15	TRBJ2-1	TRBD2	TRBV11-2	NA	CASSSLVAGGGEQFF	TGTGCCAGCAGCTCCTTGGTAGCGGGGGGTGGGGAGCAGTTCTTC
15	TRBJ1-5	TRBD1	TRBV5-5	NA	CASSLGPGGFQPQHF	TGTGCCAGCAGCCTCGGGCCAGGGGGTTTTCAGCCCCAGCATTTT
17	TRBJ1-6	NA	TRBV4-1	NA	CASSQGAAIKFDSPLHF	TGCGCCAGCAGCCAAGGAGCAGCGATAAAATTTGATTCACCCCTCCACTTT
15	TRBJ2-1	TRBD2	TRBV6-1	NA	CASSEGTSGYNEQFF	TGTGCCAGCAGTGAAGGGACTAGCGGCTACAATGAGCAGTTCTTC
14	TRBJ1-4	NA	TRBV4-1	NA	CASSQERAAIVLFF	TGCGCCAGCAGCCAAGAAAGGGCCGCGATCGTACTGTTTTTT
11	TRBJ1-1	NA	TRBV12-3/TRBV12-4	NA	CASSLTGEAFF	TGTGCCAGCAGTCTGACAGGTGAAGCTTTCTTT
17	TRBJ2-7	NA	TRBV21-1	NA	CASSIPPLGPISYEQYF	TGTGCCAGCAGCATACCTCCTTTAGGCCCGATCTCCTACGAGCAGTACTTC
14	TRBJ2-7	TRBD1	TRBV18	NA	CASSPLGQGPEQYF	TGTGCCAGCTCACCATTGGGACAGGGGCCCGAGCAGTACTTC
16	TRBJ2-5	TRBD1	TRBV6-5	NA	CASSYFRSTGEETQYF	TGTGCCAGCAGTTACTTTCGGTCGACAGGGGAAGAGACCCAGTACTTC
16	TRBJ1-3	TRBD1	TRBV9	few	CASRDDRGESGNTIYF	TGTGCCAGCAGAGATGACAGGGGGGAGTCTGGAAACACCATATATTTT
15	TRBJ1-4	NA	TRBV7-9	NA	CASSPSGAKNEKLFF	TGTGCCAGCAGCCCGTCCGGGGCCAAAAATGAAAAACTGTTTTTT
14	TRBJ2-7	NA	TRBV5-4	few	CASSLDAVSYEQYF	TGTGCCAGCAGCTTGGACGCGGTCTCCTACGAGCAGTACTTC
13	TRBJ2-2	NA	TRBV7-2	few	CASSSPNTGELFF	TGTGCCAGCAGCTCTCCCAACACCGGGGAGCTGTTTTTT
16	TRBJ1-1	NA	TRBV3-1/TRBV3-2	NA	CASSRPGALPGTEAFF	TGTGCCAGCAGTCGCCCAGGGGCGCTGCCCGGCACTGAAGCTTTCTTT
13	TRBJ1-2	NA	TRBV6-5	NA	CASKRARGYGYTF	TGTGCCAGCAAAAGGGCCAGGGGTTATGGCTACACCTTC
17	TRBJ2-2	NA	TRBV4-1	NA	CASSLGAKRAGTGELFF	TGCGCCAGCAGCCTAGGCGCCAAGCGGGCGGGAACCGGGGAGCTGTTTTTT
12	TRBJ1-1	TRBD1	TRBV18	NA	CASSPTGIEAFF	TGTGCCAGCTCACCGACAGGGATAGAAGCTTTCTTT
18	TRBJ2-7	TRBD1	TRBV5-1	NA	CASSKGQGGLWVGNEQYF	TGCGCCAGCAGCAAGGGACAGGGGGGCCTGTGGGTCGGGAACGAGCAGTACTTC